The present TCR beta chain was sequenced within a study of control samples from healthy donors and cancer patients. Libraries were prepared by immunoSEQ multiplex PCR; TCRdb keeps only in-frame clonotypes and omits some of them. The sample contains about 110,000 clones, approximately 90% of which appear only once. V was trimmed by 8 bases and J by 4 bases, leaving 17 bases between them. Germline values: CDR1 SEHNR, CDR2 FQNEAQ (reference sequence). The CDR3 length is 15 residues. The sample consisted of PBMCs. The chain links TRBV7-9 to TRBJ2-2; D remains ambiguous. The sequence was collected from a woman in her fifties or sixties with lung cancer. Here the CDR3 reads CASGSWTSGTGELFF. For the CDR3, the DNA is TGTGCCAGCGGTTCCTGGACCTCGGGCACCGGGGAGCTGTTTTTT.